The rows below give T cell receptor beta chains drawn from one sample of a study of graft-versus-host responses after intestinal transplantation. The repertoire was sequenced with immunoSEQ multiplex PCR; TCRdb's copy has only in-frame clones and lacks some. The sample includes tens of thousands of clones, approximately 95% of them seen just once. These receptors have no identified antigens. Sample: unstimulated CD8+ T cells sorted from spleen or lymph node cells, taken before transplant. The receptors derive from a human donor who was the organ donor for an intestinal transplant. Both conserved end residues are part of each CDR3. The order of the fields is clone size, J gene, V gene, D gene, CDR3 DNA, CDR3 protein. The D gene is left open where the match is weak. Clone size appears in some rows only: once, few, many, or a class for an expanded clone.

abundance: few; j_gene: TRBJ1-1; v_gene: TRBV11-1; d_gene: NA; CDR3nt: TGTGCCAGCAGCTTATGGAGCGCCACTGAAGCTTTCTTT; CDR3aa: CASSLWSATEAFF
abundance: NA; j_gene: TRBJ2-7; v_gene: TRBV19; d_gene: NA; CDR3nt: TGTGCCAGTAGTATCGGGCGCGGCTCCTACGAGCAGTACTTC; CDR3aa: CASSIGRGSYEQYF
abundance: NA; j_gene: TRBJ1-1; v_gene: TRBV27; d_gene: NA; CDR3nt: TGTGCCAGCAGTTTGGGACAAATGAACACTGAAGCTTTCTTT; CDR3aa: CASSLGQMNTEAFF
abundance: NA; j_gene: TRBJ2-7; v_gene: TRBV7-6; d_gene: TRBD1; CDR3nt: TGTGCCAGCAGCTTGCGGGACTTGACAGGGGGCGCGTACGAGCAGTACTTC; CDR3aa: CASSLRDLTGGAYEQYF
abundance: NA; j_gene: TRBJ2-1; v_gene: TRBV10-3; d_gene: TRBD2; CDR3nt: TGTGCCATCAGTGATTTAGCGGGGTACAATGAGCAGTTCTTC; CDR3aa: CAISDLAGYNEQFF
abundance: NA; j_gene: TRBJ2-1; v_gene: TRBV11-3; d_gene: TRBD2; CDR3nt: TGTGCCAGCAGCTTGCGGGGGGAAACCCCCGAGCAGTTCTTC; CDR3aa: CASSLRGETPEQFF
abundance: NA; j_gene: TRBJ1-5; v_gene: TRBV5-5; d_gene: NA; CDR3nt: TGTGCCAGCAGCGACCCCGGGGCTTCCAATCAGCCCCAGCATTTT; CDR3aa: CASSDPGASNQPQHF
abundance: once; j_gene: TRBJ2-1; v_gene: TRBV7-9; d_gene: NA; CDR3nt: TGTGCCAGCAGCTTAGACTACAATGAGCAGTTCTTC; CDR3aa: CASSLDYNEQFF
abundance: NA; j_gene: TRBJ2-5; v_gene: TRBV7-2; d_gene: TRBD2; CDR3nt: TGTGCCAGCAGCTTATCCGGACTAGCGGGGGGGCCGGGTCGTGAGACCCAGTACTTC; CDR3aa: CASSLSGLAGGPGRETQYF
abundance: NA; j_gene: TRBJ2-1; v_gene: TRBV6-4; d_gene: NA; CDR3nt: TGTGCCAGCAGTGAATCCGGGGATAGATTCAATGAGCAGTTCTTC; CDR3aa: CASSESGDRFNEQFF
abundance: NA; j_gene: TRBJ2-7; v_gene: TRBV7-6; d_gene: NA; CDR3nt: TGTGCCAGCAGCTCTGGGGGCGACAGTCCCTACGAGCAGTGCTTC; CDR3aa: CASSSGGDSPYEQCF
abundance: once; j_gene: TRBJ2-1; v_gene: TRBV5-6; d_gene: TRBD1; CDR3nt: TGTGCCAGCAGCTTAGAGGGGGCCGGGTTCAGTGAGCAGTTCTTC; CDR3aa: CASSLEGAGFSEQFF
abundance: NA; j_gene: TRBJ1-3; v_gene: TRBV9; d_gene: NA; CDR3nt: TGTGCCAGCAGCGTAGCTACCCGCGCCAGGGCTGGAAACACCATATATTTT; CDR3aa: CASSVATRARAGNTIYF
abundance: NA; j_gene: TRBJ2-2; v_gene: TRBV4-1; d_gene: TRBD1; CDR3nt: TGCGCCAGCAGCCAAGGGACAGGGTCCGGGGAGCTGTTTTTT; CDR3aa: CASSQGTGSGELFF
abundance: NA; j_gene: TRBJ2-3; v_gene: TRBV10-1; d_gene: NA; CDR3nt: TGCGCTCAAATGGGGGCAGATACGCAGTATTTT; CDR3aa: CAQMGADTQYF
abundance: NA; j_gene: TRBJ2-7; v_gene: TRBV6-6; d_gene: TRBD2; CDR3nt: TGTGCCAGCAGTCAACGGCAGGGAGGGTACGAGCAGTACTTC; CDR3aa: CASSQRQGGYEQYF
abundance: NA; j_gene: TRBJ2-1; v_gene: TRBV19; d_gene: NA; CDR3nt: TGTGCCAGTAGTATCGTCGAGACAGTGCTTAATGAGCAGTTCTTC; CDR3aa: CASSIVETVLNEQFF
abundance: NA; j_gene: TRBJ1-1; v_gene: TRBV4-2; d_gene: NA; CDR3nt: TGTGCCAGCAGCCAAGAGGAAACAGGGAACACTGAAGCTTTCTTT; CDR3aa: CASSQEETGNTEAFF
abundance: NA; j_gene: TRBJ1-5; v_gene: TRBV19; d_gene: NA; CDR3nt: TGTGCCAGTAGTATTTCCCGCAGGAATCAGCCCCAGCATTTT; CDR3aa: CASSISRRNQPQHF
abundance: NA; j_gene: TRBJ2-7; v_gene: TRBV10-3; d_gene: TRBD2; CDR3nt: TGTGCCATCAGTGCCGGGACTAGCGGACTAAACGCCATTTGGGAGCAGTACTTC; CDR3aa: CAISAGTSGLNAIWEQYF
abundance: NA; j_gene: TRBJ2-1; v_gene: TRBV7-8; d_gene: TRBD2; CDR3nt: TGTGCCAGCAGCTGGACTAGCGGGGGGCCTTACAATGAGCAGTTCTTC; CDR3aa: CASSWTSGGPYNEQFF
abundance: NA; j_gene: TRBJ2-7; v_gene: TRBV25-1; d_gene: TRBD1; CDR3nt: TGTGCCAGCAGACTAGGGACAGGGACCTACGAGCAGTACTTC; CDR3aa: CASRLGTGTYEQYF
abundance: NA; j_gene: TRBJ2-7; v_gene: TRBV27; d_gene: NA; CDR3nt: TGTGCCAGCAGCTCGGGGGTGAACTACGAGCAGTACTTC; CDR3aa: CASSSGVNYEQYF
abundance: NA; j_gene: TRBJ2-1; v_gene: TRBV7-2; d_gene: TRBD2; CDR3nt: TGTGCCAGCAGCTTCGTACTAGCGGGGGGGCGGAATGAGCAGTTCTTC; CDR3aa: CASSFVLAGGRNEQFF
abundance: NA; j_gene: TRBJ2-3; v_gene: TRBV4-3; d_gene: NA; CDR3nt: TGCGCCAGCAGCCAAGACATTGCGTCTAGCCCGGCAGATACGCAGTATTTT; CDR3aa: CASSQDIASSPADTQYF
abundance: NA; j_gene: TRBJ2-3; v_gene: TRBV2; d_gene: TRBD1; CDR3nt: TGTGCCAGCAGTGAACAGGGGGCGGTGGATACGCAGTATTTT; CDR3aa: CASSEQGAVDTQYF
abundance: NA; j_gene: TRBJ2-7; v_gene: TRBV7-6; d_gene: NA; CDR3nt: TGTGCCAGCAGCTTAGGGTGGGGGACTCTGAACGAGCAGTACTTC; CDR3aa: CASSLGWGTLNEQYF
abundance: NA; j_gene: TRBJ2-5; v_gene: TRBV10-3; d_gene: NA; CDR3nt: TGTGCCATCAGTGATCGGGCAGAGACCCAGTACTTC; CDR3aa: CAISDRAETQYF
abundance: once; j_gene: TRBJ2-7; v_gene: TRBV4-2; d_gene: NA; CDR3nt: TGTGCCAGCAGCCAGGGACTCGAGCAGTACTTC; CDR3aa: CASSQGLEQYF
abundance: NA; j_gene: TRBJ2-7; v_gene: TRBV14; d_gene: NA; CDR3nt: TGTGCCAGCAGCGCGGACAGCTACGAGCAGTACTTC; CDR3aa: CASSADSYEQYF
abundance: once; j_gene: TRBJ2-2; v_gene: TRBV6-5; d_gene: NA; CDR3nt: TGTGCCAGCAGTTTTCTCTCCGGGGAGCTGTTTTTT; CDR3aa: CASSFLSGELFF
abundance: NA; j_gene: TRBJ2-1; v_gene: TRBV25-1; d_gene: TRBD2; CDR3nt: TGTGCCAGCAGTAAGCGGGGCGCCTACAATGAGCAGTTCTTC; CDR3aa: CASSKRGAYNEQFF
abundance: NA; j_gene: TRBJ2-7; v_gene: TRBV5-1; d_gene: NA; CDR3nt: TGCGCCAGCAGCTTGACACTTCCCTCCTACGAGCAGTACTTC; CDR3aa: CASSLTLPSYEQYF
abundance: NA; j_gene: TRBJ2-1; v_gene: TRBV9; d_gene: TRBD2; CDR3nt: TGTGCCAGCAGCCCCCGGACTAGCGGGGGGGTTGGGCATGAGCAGTTCTTC; CDR3aa: CASSPRTSGGVGHEQFF
abundance: few; j_gene: TRBJ1-3; v_gene: TRBV7-9; d_gene: NA; CDR3nt: TGTGCCAGCAGCCTCGGACACCTCTCTGGAAACACCATATATTTT; CDR3aa: CASSLGHLSGNTIYF
abundance: NA; j_gene: TRBJ1-1; v_gene: TRBV13; d_gene: NA; CDR3nt: TGTGCCAGCAGCCCCAGGTGGAAGGGGGGTCACACTGAAGCTTTCTTT; CDR3aa: CASSPRWKGGHTEAFF
abundance: NA; j_gene: TRBJ1-1; v_gene: TRBV4-1; d_gene: NA; CDR3nt: TGCGCCAGCAGCCAAGCCTCCTCCGTGAACACTGAAGCTTTCTTT; CDR3aa: CASSQASSVNTEAFF
abundance: NA; j_gene: TRBJ2-1; v_gene: TRBV14; d_gene: TRBD2; CDR3nt: TGTGCCAGCAGCGGTGGACTAGCGGGGGCTAATGAGCAGTTCTTC; CDR3aa: CASSGGLAGANEQFF
abundance: NA; j_gene: TRBJ2-1; v_gene: TRBV7-9; d_gene: TRBD2; CDR3nt: TGTGCCAGCAGCTTAGTCCCCGGGGTAGCGGGGGCGTACAATGAGCAGTTCTTC; CDR3aa: CASSLVPGVAGAYNEQFF
abundance: NA; j_gene: TRBJ1-2; v_gene: TRBV2; d_gene: TRBD1; CDR3nt: TGTGCCAGCAGAGATAAGGACAGGGGCCTCTATGGCTACACCTTC; CDR3aa: CASRDKDRGLYGYTF
abundance: NA; j_gene: TRBJ2-7; v_gene: TRBV7-2; d_gene: TRBD1; CDR3nt: TGTGCCAGCAGCTTAGGGTGGGACAGGGAACACTACGAGCAGTACTTC; CDR3aa: CASSLGWDREHYEQYF
abundance: NA; j_gene: TRBJ2-3; v_gene: TRBV5-1; d_gene: NA; CDR3nt: TGCGCCAGCAGCTTGGAGGTCGGCCCCAGACTCACAGATACGCAGTATTTT; CDR3aa: CASSLEVGPRLTDTQYF
abundance: NA; j_gene: TRBJ2-7; v_gene: TRBV27; d_gene: NA; CDR3nt: TGTGCCAGCAGTTTACGGGGGGCCACCTACGAGCAGTACTTC; CDR3aa: CASSLRGATYEQYF
abundance: NA; j_gene: TRBJ2-2; v_gene: TRBV7-2; d_gene: NA; CDR3nt: TGTGCCAGCAGCTTAGCGCGAATGAACACCGGGGAGCTGTTTTTT; CDR3aa: CASSLARMNTGELFF
abundance: NA; j_gene: TRBJ1-2; v_gene: TRBV9; d_gene: NA; CDR3nt: TGTGCCAGCAGCCCAGACGGAGCTTTCTATGGCTACACCTTC; CDR3aa: CASSPDGAFYGYTF
abundance: NA; j_gene: TRBJ2-2; v_gene: TRBV11-2; d_gene: NA; CDR3nt: TGTGCCAGCAGCCCCCCCGGTCTCACCGGGGAGCTGTTTTTT; CDR3aa: CASSPPGLTGELFF
abundance: NA; j_gene: TRBJ2-3; v_gene: TRBV15; d_gene: NA; CDR3nt: TGTGCCACCAGCGAGGGTGCCAATACGCAGTATTTT; CDR3aa: CATSEGANTQYF
abundance: once; j_gene: TRBJ2-1; v_gene: TRBV27; d_gene: TRBD2; CDR3nt: TGTGCCAGCAGTCCCCCGGGACTAGTGGGTTACAATGAGCAGTTCTTC; CDR3aa: CASSPPGLVGYNEQFF
abundance: NA; j_gene: TRBJ1-2; v_gene: TRBV27; d_gene: NA; CDR3nt: TGTGCCAGCAGTACGGCTGAGGGAGGCGGCTACACCTTC; CDR3aa: CASSTAEGGGYTF
abundance: NA; j_gene: TRBJ2-1; v_gene: TRBV27; d_gene: NA; CDR3nt: TGTGCCAGCAGTTTAACGGGGGTTATTTACAATGAGCAGTTCTTC; CDR3aa: CASSLTGVIYNEQFF
abundance: NA; j_gene: TRBJ2-7; v_gene: TRBV5-4; d_gene: TRBD2; CDR3nt: TGTGCCAGCAGCTCGACTAGCGGGAGCTACGAGCAGTACTTC; CDR3aa: CASSSTSGSYEQYF
abundance: NA; j_gene: TRBJ2-5; v_gene: TRBV13; d_gene: NA; CDR3nt: TGTGCCAGCAGCTTAAAATCTCTACCATCAGGGCTGAGGGAGACCCAGTACTTC; CDR3aa: CASSLKSLPSGLRETQYF
abundance: NA; j_gene: TRBJ2-1; v_gene: TRBV6-5; d_gene: TRBD1; CDR3nt: TGTGCCAGCAGTTCCATACAGGGGATGTCCTACAATGAGCAGTTCTTC; CDR3aa: CASSSIQGMSYNEQFF
abundance: NA; j_gene: TRBJ2-7; v_gene: TRBV11-1; d_gene: TRBD2; CDR3nt: TGTGCCAGCAGCCCGGAGGGCGGGGGGGCCTACGAGCAGTACTTC; CDR3aa: CASSPEGGGAYEQYF
abundance: NA; j_gene: TRBJ1-2; v_gene: TRBV7-9; d_gene: NA; CDR3nt: TGTGCCAGCAGCTACTGGACAGACTATGGCTACACCTTC; CDR3aa: CASSYWTDYGYTF
abundance: NA; j_gene: TRBJ1-3; v_gene: TRBV7-2; d_gene: NA; CDR3nt: TGTGCCAGCAGCTTAGACAGGGCTGGAAACACCATATATTTT; CDR3aa: CASSLDRAGNTIYF
abundance: NA; j_gene: TRBJ2-7; v_gene: TRBV7-9; d_gene: NA; CDR3nt: TGTGCCAGCAGCCCAGGGAGCTACGAGCAGTACTTC; CDR3aa: CASSPGSYEQYF
abundance: NA; j_gene: TRBJ2-5; v_gene: TRBV6-5; d_gene: NA; CDR3nt: TGTGCCAGCAGTTACTCGGCTACCGAGACCCAGTACTTC; CDR3aa: CASSYSATETQYF
abundance: NA; j_gene: TRBJ1-2; v_gene: TRBV10-3; d_gene: NA; CDR3nt: TGTGCCATCAGTGACGGTCCCAACTATGGCTACACCTTC; CDR3aa: CAISDGPNYGYTF